Following are 18 T cell receptor beta chains from one sample sequenced in a study of T-cell reconstitution after alpha-beta-depleted transplantation in children. As it was prepared, the TCRbeta library received unique molecular identifiers. TCRdb independently ran MiXCR on the PCR reads; one entry per CDR3 protein. The data contain about a million distinct CDR3 sequences, roughly 29% of them singletons. This sample comprised PBMCs, mostly from graft donor cells, obtained 360 days after TCRalphabeta/CD19-depleted stem cell transplant. These receptors were obtained from a boy under three years old who had a stem cell transplant for SCID, so the T cells may come from the graft donor.

DNA of the CDR3: TGCGCCAGCAGCCCTGGACTCGGACTAGTCACAGATACGCAGTATTTT. Translation: CASSPGLGLVTDTQYF. This chain links TRBV5-1 with TRBJ2-3, with 7 bases lining up with TRBD2. CDR1 and CDR2 from the germline V gene are SGHRS and YFSETQ. Trimming cost V 4 bases and J 2 bases; bases outside gene matches: 10. The CDR3 contains 16 residues.

This clonotype was recorded a few times. The chain employs TRBV13 and TRBJ2-1; D is undetermined. The CDR3 loop spans 14 amino acids. CDR1 and CDR2 (germline): PRHDT, FYEKMQ (reference sequence). The V end was cut by 3 bases, the J end by 5 bases, with 11 bases between. This chain's CDR3 is CASSFPPLNNEQFF. The CDR3 bases are TGTGCCAGCAGCTTCCCCCCCCTTAACAATGAGCAGTTCTTC.

The V gene is TRBV12-3 or TRBV12-4, the J gene TRBJ1-5; possible D gene TRBD1, 5 bases. The CDR3 runs 14 residues. V shed 5 bases and J shed 11 bases, with 19 bases lying between them. DNA of the CDR3: TGTGCCAGCAGTAATACCGGGACCCAAGGGACCCAGCATTTT. Translating it yields CASSNTGTQGTQHF.

V gene TRBV28 combines with J gene TRBJ1-6; 11 positions agree with TRBD1. This CDR3 is 19 amino acids long. J lost 7 bases, V lost 4 bases, and 15 bases had no gene match. Germline CDR1 MDHEN, CDR2 SYDVKM. The CDR3 loop is CASSYIWDRGLSGNSPLHF. The CDR3 bases are TGTGCCAGCAGTTACATCTGGGACAGGGGGTTGAGTGGGAATTCACCCCTCCACTTT.

The V and J genes are TRBV7-9 and TRBJ2-3, with 8 bases identical to TRBD1. The germline CDR1 and CDR2 sequences are SEHNR and FQNEAQ (reference sequence). The V and J ends lost 1 base and 5 bases, in that order; junction bases with no gene match: 8. The CDR3 runs 16 residues. The chain's CDR3 is CASSLDAGGAGDTQYF. The CDR3 bases are TGTGCCAGCAGCTTAGATGCAGGGGGCGCCGGAGATACGCAGTATTTT.

In this sample, this clonotype turned up once. The chain carries TRBV20-1 and TRBJ1-1; D gene unclear. Per germline, CDR1 DFQATT and CDR2 SNEGSKA (reference sequence). Deletions cut 5 bases from V and 3 bases from J, with 10 bases between. The CDR3 contains 12 residues. CDR3 bases: TGCAGTGCTCCCTCTCTAGACACTGAAGCTTTCTTT. This sequence encodes CSAPSLDTEAFF.

The genes are TRBV6-1 and TRBJ2-2, with TRBD1 matching 8 bases. Germline trimming cut 6 bases from V and 3 bases from J; bases unmatched to any gene: 6. CDR1 is MNHNS, CDR2 SASEGT, per germline. This CDR3 is 15 amino acids long. The CDR3 coding sequence is TGTGCCAGCAGCCAACGACAGGGGTACACCGGGGAGCTGTTTTTT. It is translated as CASSQRQGYTGELFF.

This clonotype was detected only a few times. The CDR3 loop is CASSLPVVGTSAYNEQFF. CDR3 nucleotides: TGTGCCAGCAGCTTACCAGTGGTCGGGACTAGCGCGTACAATGAGCAGTTCTTC. The rearrangement links TRBV11-2 to TRBJ2-1; 10 nucleotides agree with TRBD2. Per the germline V gene, CDR1 is SGHAT and CDR2 is FQNNGV. This CDR3 spans 18 amino acids. The trim removed 2 bases at V and 4 bases at J, leaving 11 bases unmatched.

This sequence joins TRBV12-3 or TRBV12-4 and TRBJ2-7, with D possibly matching TRBD2 (5 bases). The CDR3 consists of 12 residues. The V gene lost 1 base and the J gene lost 7 bases, with 8 bases spanning the gap. CDR3 DNA sequence: TGTGCCAGCAGTTTAGGGTGGAGGGAGCAGTACTTC. Residues: CASSLGWREQYF.

This clonotype was detected only a few times. This sequence joins TRBV5-6 and TRBJ2-5; 7 bases fit TRBD2. The trim removed 4 bases at V and 1 base at J, leaving 7 bases unmatched. The CDR3 loop spans 15 amino acids. CDR1 and CDR2 from the germline V gene are SGHDT and YYEEEE. The CDR3 DNA reads as TGTGCCAGCAGCAAAATCGGACTAGTCCAAGAGACCCAGTACTTC. It codes for CASSKIGLVQETQYF.

Concerning this clonotype: With a much larger clone just one base away, this may be a read error. The chain has TRBV4-1 and TRBJ2-5; D unresolved. CDR1 and CDR2 (germline): MGHRA, YSYEKL. This CDR3 is 14 amino acids long. The CDR3 DNA is TGCGCCAGCAGCCAAGGACAAGCCCAAGAGACCGAGTACTTC. Protein: CASSQGQAQETEYF.

The chain has TRBV13 and TRBJ1-2, with a possible D match to TRBD1 (5 bases). The germline CDR1 and CDR2 sequences are PRHDT and FYEKMQ (reference sequence). The CDR3 is 12 amino acids. Deletions cut 5 bases from V and 4 bases from J, with 8 bases between. CDR3 amino acids: CASSGGGYGYTF. The CDR3 DNA reads TGTGCCAGCAGCGGCGGGGGCTATGGCTACACCTTC.

This clonotype appeared a few times. The chain recombines TRBV12-3 or TRBV12-4 with TRBJ2-7; D is perhaps TRBD2 (5 bases). The CDR3 is 16 residues long. The V end lost 1 base, the J end lost 3 bases, and 16 bases lay between the germline ends. The CDR3 DNA reads TGTGCCAGCAGTTTAGGAGAGGGCATAGGGTTCTACGAGCAGTACTTC. Translation: CASSLGEGIGFYEQYF.

In nucleotides, the CDR3 is TGTGCCAGCAGCTTAGAAAGGGGGGGTTACGAGCAGTACTTC. Protein: CASSLERGGYEQYF. The V call is TRBV7-2, the J call TRBJ2-7, with D possibly matching TRBD2 (7 bases). This CDR3 spans 14 amino acids. V lost 1 base and J 4 bases, leaving 11 bases between the germline ends. CDR1 is SGHTA and CDR2 is FQGNSA in the germline V gene.

The rearrangement links TRBV5-1 to TRBJ1-3; D gene unclear. Germline V gene lookup returns CDR1 SGHRS and CDR2 YFSETQ. The germline V and J ends were trimmed by 0 bases and 3 bases, with 7 bases remaining between them. The CDR3 runs 14 residues. This CDR3 is CASSLGTVGNTIYF. Here the CDR3 DNA reads TGCGCCAGCAGCTTGGGAACCGTTGGAAACACCATATATTTT.

This chain links TRBV18 with TRBJ2-7, with D perhaps being TRBD1 or TRBD2 (5 bases each). CDR1 and CDR2 from the germline V gene are KGHSH and LQKENI. The CDR3 is 13 amino acids. V was pared by 3 bases and J by 9 bases, with 15 bases between. The CDR3 sequence is CASSPGRTEGQYF. CDR3 DNA sequence: TGTGCCAGCTCACCGGGACGGACTGAGGGGCAGTACTTC.

The rearrangement links TRBV20-1 to TRBJ2-1; TRBD2 agrees at 12 bases. From germline, CDR1 is DFQATT and CDR2 SNEGSKA (reference sequence). V trimming: 4 bases; J trimming: 1 base; junction bases outside the gene matches: 2. This CDR3 has 15 residues. The CDR3 is CSAKTSGGSYNEQFF. CDR3 DNA: TGCAGTGCTAAAACTAGCGGGGGGTCCTACAATGAGCAGTTCTTC.

This clonotype appeared a few times. The gene calls are TRBV12-3 or TRBV12-4 and TRBJ2-5; possible D gene TRBD2, 6 bases. V was shortened by 4 bases and J by 5 bases, with 14 bases between the two germline ends. The CDR3 contains 14 residues. The CDR3 nucleotides are TGTGCCAGCAGTTCGCCTAGCGCTTTGGAGACCCAGTACTTC. The encoded protein is CASSSPSALETQYF.